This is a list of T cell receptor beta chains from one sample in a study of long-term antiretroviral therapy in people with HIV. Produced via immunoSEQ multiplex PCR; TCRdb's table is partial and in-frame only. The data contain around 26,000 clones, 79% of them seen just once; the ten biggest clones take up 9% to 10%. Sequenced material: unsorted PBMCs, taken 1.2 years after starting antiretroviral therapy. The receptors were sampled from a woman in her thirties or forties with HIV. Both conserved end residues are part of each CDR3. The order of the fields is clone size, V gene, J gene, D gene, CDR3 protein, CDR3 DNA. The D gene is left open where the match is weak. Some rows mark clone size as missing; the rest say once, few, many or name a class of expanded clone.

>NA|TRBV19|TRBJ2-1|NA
CASTDSYNEQFF
TGTGCCAGTACCGACAGTTACAATGAGCAGTTCTTC
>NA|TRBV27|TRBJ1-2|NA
CASRPLDAFFGYTF
TGTGCCAGCAGACCCTTAGACGCGTTTTTCGGCTACACCTTC
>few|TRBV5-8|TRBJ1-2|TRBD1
CASSLGTGGVYGYTF
TGTGCCAGCAGCTTGGGGACAGGGGGCGTCTATGGCTACACCTTC
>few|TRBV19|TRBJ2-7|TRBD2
CASSVTSGALEQYF
TGTGCCAGTAGTGTGACTAGCGGGGCTCTCGAGCAGTACTTC
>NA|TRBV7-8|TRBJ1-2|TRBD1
CASSLATGGGYTF
TGTGCCAGCAGCCTCGCGACAGGGGGTGGCTACACCTTC
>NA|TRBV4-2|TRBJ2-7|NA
CASSQELRDQTYEQYF
TGTGCCAGCAGCCAAGAGCTCCGGGACCAAACCTACGAGCAGTACTTC
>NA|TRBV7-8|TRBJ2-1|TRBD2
CASSLAGRRLAGGYNEQFF
TGTGCCAGCAGCTTAGCGGGGCGGAGACTAGCGGGGGGGTACAATGAGCAGTTCTTC
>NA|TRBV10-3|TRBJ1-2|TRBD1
CAISDQGQGAGGYTF
TGTGCCATCAGCGACCAGGGACAGGGGGCTGGCGGCTACACCTTC
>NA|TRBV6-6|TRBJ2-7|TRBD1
CASTETGGGEQYF
TGTGCCAGCACGGAGACAGGGGGAGGCGAGCAGTACTTC
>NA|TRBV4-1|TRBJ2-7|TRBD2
CASSQEELAGSYEQYF
TGCGCCAGCAGCCAAGAGGAACTAGCGGGGTCCTACGAGCAGTACTTC
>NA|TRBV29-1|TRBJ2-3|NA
CSGGVVGRSQYF
TGCAGCGGTGGGGTGGTGGGCCGCTCGCAGTATTTT
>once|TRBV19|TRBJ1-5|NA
CASSIDRGQPQHF
TGTGCCAGTAGTATAGATCGGGGTCAGCCCCAGCATTTT
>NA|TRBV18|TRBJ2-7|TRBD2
CASSTGTSGAVTTKQYF
TGTGCCAGCTCAACCGGGACTAGCGGGGCGGTTACTACGAAGCAGTACTTC
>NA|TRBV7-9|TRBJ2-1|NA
CASSSPLSSYNEQFF
TGTGCCAGCAGCTCCCCGCTTAGCTCCTACAATGAGCAGTTCTTC
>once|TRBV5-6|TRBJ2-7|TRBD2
CASSRGGSSYEQYF
TGTGCCAGTTCGCGGGGGGGGAGCTCCTACGAGCAGTACTTC
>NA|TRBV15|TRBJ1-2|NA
CATSRDRSISGYTF
TGTGCCACCAGCAGGGATCGGTCGATAAGTGGCTACACCTTC
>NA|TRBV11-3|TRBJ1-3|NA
CASSLFPGNTIYF
TGTGCCAGCAGCTTGTTTCCTGGAAACACCATATATTTT
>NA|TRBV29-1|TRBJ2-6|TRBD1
CSVESWGQANSGANVLTF
TGCAGCGTTGAATCGTGGGGACAGGCCAACTCTGGGGCCAACGTCCTGACTTTC
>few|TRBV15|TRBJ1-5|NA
CATSRGVYSNQPQHF
TGTGCCACCAGCAGAGGGGTGTATAGCAATCAGCCCCAGCATTTT
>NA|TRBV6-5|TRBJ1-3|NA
CASSPGPNSGNTIYF
TGTGCCAGCAGCCCGGGACCGAACTCTGGAAACACCATATATTTT
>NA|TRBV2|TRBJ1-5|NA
CASSAAGPTNQPQHF
TGTGCCAGCAGCGCCGCGGGACCGACAAATCAGCCCCAGCATTTT
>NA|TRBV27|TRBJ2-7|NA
CASSLSGILWKQYF
TGTGCCAGCAGTTTATCCGGGATACTTTGGAAGCAGTACTTC
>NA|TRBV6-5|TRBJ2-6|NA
CASSTPSGANVLTF
TGTGCCAGCAGCACTCCCTCTGGGGCCAACGTCCTGACTTTC
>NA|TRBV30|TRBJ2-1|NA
CAWWSRGNNEQFF
TGTGCCTGGTGGTCGCGGGGTAACAATGAGCAGTTCTTC
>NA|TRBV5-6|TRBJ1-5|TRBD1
CASSWGQSNQPQHF
TGTGCCAGCAGCTGGGGACAGAGCAATCAGCCCCAGCATTTT
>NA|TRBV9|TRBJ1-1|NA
CASSVGGYTEAFF
TGTGCCAGCAGCGTAGGAGGGTACACTGAAGCTTTCTTT
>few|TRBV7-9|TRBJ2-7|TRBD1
CASSSRGKKYF
TGTGCCAGCAGCTCCAGGGGGAAGAAGTACTTC
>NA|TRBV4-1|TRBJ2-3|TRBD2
CASSQSGGLNTQYF
TGCGCCAGCAGCCAGAGCGGGGGGCTCAATACGCAGTATTTT